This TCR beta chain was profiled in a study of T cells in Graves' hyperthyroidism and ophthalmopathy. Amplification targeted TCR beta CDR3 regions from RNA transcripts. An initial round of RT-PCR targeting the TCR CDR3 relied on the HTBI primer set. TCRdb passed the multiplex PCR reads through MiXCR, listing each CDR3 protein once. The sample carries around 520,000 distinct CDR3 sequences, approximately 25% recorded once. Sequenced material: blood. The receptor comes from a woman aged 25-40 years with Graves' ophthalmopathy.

In DNA, the CDR3 is TGTGCCAGCAGTCATGGACGGGCAGACATTCAGTACTTC. Residues: CASSHGRADIQYF. The chain employs TRBV6-1 and TRBJ2-4; D unclear. CDR1 and CDR2 from the germline V gene are MNHNS and SASEGT. The CDR3 has 13 amino acids. V lost 5 bases, J lost 8 bases, and 13 bases lay in between.